These T cell receptor beta chains were read from a single sample in a study of circulating tumor DNA in untreated peripheral T-cell lymphoma. Sequencing used immunoSEQ multiplex PCR; TCRdb keeps in-frame clones, though not all of them. This sample's table has some 82 clones. The sequenced material came from cell-free DNA from blood serum. These receptors all stem from a human donor with peripheral T-cell lymphoma. CDR3s include the opening cysteine and the closing phenylalanine or tryptophan. The D gene is left open where the match is weak. Rows give clone size only sometimes, using once, few, many, or a class for an expanded clone.

clone_size d_call j_call v_call cdr3_aa cdr3_nt
NA TRBD2 TRBJ2-1 TRBV14 CASSQVSLAKGNEQFF TGTGCCAGCAGCCAAGTTTCACTAGCGAAAGGGAATGAGCAGTTCTTC
NA NA TRBJ1-1 TRBV5-1 CASSLTANTEAFF TGCGCCAGCAGCCTGACGGCGAACACTGAAGCTTTCTTT
NA NA TRBJ1-2 TRBV30 CAWSVAGVGYTF TGTGCCTGGAGTGTAGCGGGGGTCGGCTACACCTTC
NA NA TRBJ1-1 TRBV21-1 CASSPVRTEAFF TGTGCCAGCAGTCCCGTTCGCACTGAAGCTTTCTTT
once TRBD2 TRBJ2-3 TRBV7-8 CASSLVGVAGGPQLRDTQYF TGTGCCAGCAGCTTAGTTGGTGTAGCGGGAGGGCCGCAGCTCCGCGATACGCAGTATTTT
NA NA TRBJ2-3 TRBV2 CASSDPAGRWEGTDTQYF TGTGCCAGCAGTGATCCAGCGGGCCGATGGGAAGGCACAGATACGCAGTATTTT
NA NA TRBJ1-2 TRBV6-5 CAVHRAPGYGYTF TGTGCCGTCCATCGGGCTCCGGGCTATGGCTACACCTTC
NA NA TRBJ2-2 TRBV6-9 CASSYRTGELFF TGTGCCAGCAGTTACAGGACCGGGGAGCTGTTTTTT
NA NA TRBJ1-1 TRBV6-9 CASSKTGTSNTEAFF TGTGCCAGCAGCAAGACCGGGACATCGAACACTGAAGCTTTCTTT
NA NA TRBJ2-1 TRBV14 CASSQRPNNEQFF TGTGCCAGCAGCCAGCGACCCAACAATGAGCAGTTCTTC
NA NA TRBJ2-7 TRBV2 CASSEAPQTYEQYF TGTGCCAGCAGTGAAGCGCCACAAACCTACGAGCAGTACTTC
NA TRBD1 TRBJ1-6 TRBV5-1 CASSSDRGINSPLHF TGCGCCAGCAGCTCGGACAGGGGCATTAATTCACCCCTCCACTTT
NA TRBD1 TRBJ1-5 TRBV6-5 CASSRQGNSNQPQHF TGTGCCAGCAGTCGACAGGGAAACTCCAATCAGCCCCAGCATTTT
NA TRBD2 TRBJ2-3 TRBV7-2 CAWTGGGTDTQYF TGTGCCTGGACTGGCGGGGGGACAGATACGCAGTATTTT
NA NA TRBJ2-3 TRBV7-9 CASSLGGVSFSTDTQYF TGTGCCAGCAGCCTCGGCGGGGTATCCTTTAGCACAGATACGCAGTATTTT